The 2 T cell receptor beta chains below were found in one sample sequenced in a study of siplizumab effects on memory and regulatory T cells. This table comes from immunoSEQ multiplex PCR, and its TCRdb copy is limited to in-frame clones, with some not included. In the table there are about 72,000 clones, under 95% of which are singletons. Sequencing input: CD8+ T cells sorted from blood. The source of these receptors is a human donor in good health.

The CDR3: CASSIFEGYGYTF. Written as DNA, the CDR3 is TGTGCCAGTAGTATCTTCGAGGGCTATGGCTACACCTTC. This rearrangement joins TRBV19 to TRBJ1-2, with D hard to call. Germline lookup yields CDR1 LNHDA and CDR2 SQIVND (reference sequence). V was shortened by 3 bases and J by 4 bases, with 9 bases between the two germline ends. The CDR3 covers 13 residues.

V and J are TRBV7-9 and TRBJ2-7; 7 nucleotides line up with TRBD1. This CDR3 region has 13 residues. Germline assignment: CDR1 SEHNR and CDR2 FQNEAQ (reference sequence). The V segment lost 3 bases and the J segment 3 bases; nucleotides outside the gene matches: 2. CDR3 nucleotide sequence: TGTGCCAGCAGCTTTCGGGACAGCTACGAGCAGTACTTC. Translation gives CASSFRDSYEQYF.